This TCR beta chain was identified during a study of patients and donors after allogeneic stem cell transplantation. The CDR3 covers 16 residues. Germline V gene sequence: CDR1 LGHNA, CDR2 YSLEER. V was clipped by 0 bases and J by 4 bases, with 15 bases between them. A single record per CDR3 protein comes from TCRdb applying MiXCR to the RT-PCR reads. This table has approximately 150,000 distinct CDR3 sequences, 25% to 35% appearing once. The clonotype was recovered from a human donor who was either an allogeneic HSCT recipient or a stem cell or donor lymphocyte infusion donor (not recorded which). It is not recorded whose cells these are; they may come from a transplant donor. The chain carries TRBV4-3 and TRBJ1-2; possible D gene TRBD1, 6 bases. The material sequenced was blood, either unsorted or a sorted T cell fraction (not recorded which). This chain's CDR3 is CASSQDAKDSIYGYTF. The CDR3 nucleotides read TGCGCCAGCAGCCAAGATGCCAAGGACAGTATCTATGGCTACACCTTC.